Listed below are T cell receptor beta chains from one sample, sequenced in a study of cytomegalovirus exposure and HLA in healthy donors. TCRdb's table, derived via immunoSEQ multiplex PCR, lists solely in-frame clones and lacks some. The sample lists hundreds of thousands of clones, 70% to 80% occurring once. The sequencing input was PBMCs. The receptors were sampled from a man aged 35 to 55 in good health and CMV-seronegative. Both conserved end residues are part of each CDR3. D genes are given only for firm matches. Clone size is shown for a subset of rows, as once, few, many or a class of expanded clone.

v_gene,d_gene,abundance,j_gene,CDR3aa,CDR3nt
TRBV5-1,.,.,TRBJ2-3,CASSLGLYSPDTQYF,TGCGCCAGCAGCTTAGGACTGTATTCGCCAGATACGCAGTATTTT
TRBV15,.,.,TRBJ1-1,CATSRAGGALNTEAFF,TGTGCCACCAGCAGAGCAGGAGGGGCCCTGAACACTGAAGCTTTCTTT
TRBV19,.,.,TRBJ2-7,CASRTTGMNYEQYF,TGTGCCAGTAGAACGACCGGGATGAACTACGAGCAGTACTTC
TRBV11-2,TRBD1,.,TRBJ2-1,CASSAQGAGYNEQFF,TGTGCCAGCAGCGCACAGGGGGCGGGTTACAATGAGCAGTTCTTC
TRBV7-3,TRBD1,.,TRBJ2-2,CASSRQGTGELFF,TGTGCCAGCAGCCGACAGGGGACCGGGGAGCTGTTTTTT
TRBV27,.,.,TRBJ2-7,CASSFGTADYEQYF,TGTGCCAGCAGTTTTGGAACAGCGGACTACGAGCAGTACTTC
TRBV7-6,TRBD1,.,TRBJ1-1,CASSSPDRGPEAFF,TGTGCCAGCAGCTCCCCCGACAGGGGACCTGAAGCTTTCTTT
TRBV7-9,.,.,TRBJ1-1,CSSSTPGAEAFF,TGTTCCAGCAGCACACCGGGAGCTGAAGCTTTCTTT
TRBV6-6,.,many,TRBJ1-2,CASSYTGFNGYTF,TGTGCCAGCAGCTATACAGGGTTCAATGGCTACACCTTC
TRBV5-4,.,.,TRBJ2-1,CASSPAGSAKYEQFF,TGTGCCAGCAGCCCCGCGGGGAGCGCTAAATATGAGCAGTTCTTC
TRBV16,.,few,TRBJ1-5,CASRTSNQPQHF,TGTGCCAGCAGGACAAGCAATCAGCCCCAGCATTTT
TRBV7-9,TRBD1,.,TRBJ2-4,CSSSLLRTGSNIQYF,TGTTCCAGCAGCTTATTAAGGACAGGGTCCAACATTCAGTACTTC
TRBV6-5,.,.,TRBJ1-5,CASSSYRNNQPQHF,TGTGCCAGCAGTTCCTACAGGAACAATCAGCCCCAGCATTTT
TRBV7-9,TRBD1,.,TRBJ1-1,CASSLTGGRFYTEAFF,TGTGCCAGCAGCCTAACAGGGGGCCGTTTCTACACTGAAGCTTTCTTT
TRBV7-9,.,.,TRBJ1-4,CASSPDGVEWKLFF,TGTGCCAGCAGTCCTGACGGTGTGGAGTGGAAACTGTTTTTT
TRBV9,TRBD1,.,TRBJ2-2,CASSAFSRGGANTGELFF,TGTGCCAGCAGCGCCTTTTCCAGAGGGGGCGCGAACACCGGGGAGCTGTTTTTT
TRBV29-1,TRBD1,.,TRBJ1-2,CSVEDPGAGQGGYGYTF,TGCAGCGTTGAAGATCCCGGCGCGGGACAGGGGGGCTATGGCTACACCTTC
TRBV18,TRBD1,.,TRBJ2-1,CASSPSTGVGNEQFF,TGTGCCAGCTCACCATCCACAGGGGTTGGCAATGAGCAGTTCTTC
TRBV10-3,TRBD1,.,TRBJ2-7,CAISGGGFGTGKEQYF,TGTGCCATCAGCGGAGGGGGGTTCGGGACAGGGAAAGAGCAGTACTTC
TRBV5-6,TRBD1,.,TRBJ1-4,CASSAQRTGGNEKLFF,TGTGCCAGCAGCGCTCAGAGGACAGGGGGAAATGAAAAACTGTTTTTT
TRBV27,TRBD2,.,TRBJ2-7,CASSYLKTGGGYEQYF,TGTGCCAGCAGTTATTTAAAGACGGGGGGTGGCTACGAGCAGTACTTC
TRBV5-3,TRBD2,.,TRBJ2-7,CARRMAAGGSYEQYF,TGTGCCAGAAGAATGGCTGCGGGGGGCAGCTACGAGCAGTACTTC
TRBV9,.,.,TRBJ2-1,CASGEGEQFF,TGTGCCAGCGGAGAGGGTGAGCAGTTCTTC
TRBV5-4,TRBD2,.,TRBJ2-1,CASSLTLAGGYNEQFF,TGTGCCAGCAGCTTGACGCTAGCGGGGGGTTACAATGAGCAGTTCTTC
TRBV5-1,TRBD1,.,TRBJ1-1,CASSSGQGGYTEAFF,TGCGCCAGCAGCAGTGGACAGGGAGGCTACACTGAAGCTTTCTTT
TRBV9,.,once,TRBJ2-1,CASSFPRAGPNGNEQFF,TGTGCCAGCAGCTTTCCCAGGGCAGGACCCAACGGCAATGAGCAGTTCTTC
TRBV10-2,TRBD1,.,TRBJ2-3,CASSIQDRAIDTQYF,TGCGCCAGCAGTATTCAGGACAGGGCCATAGATACGCAGTATTTT
TRBV16,.,.,TRBJ1-6,CASSQGDYNSPLHF,TGTGCCAGCAGCCAGGGCGACTATAATTCACCCCTCCACTTT
TRBV5-1,TRBD2,.,TRBJ2-3,CASSSLAGGPTDTQYF,TGCGCCAGCAGCTCATTAGCGGGAGGGCCCACAGATACGCAGTATTTT
TRBV29-1,TRBD1,.,TRBJ1-2,CSVGGQGNGYTF,TGCAGCGTTGGTGGACAGGGGAATGGCTACACCTTC
TRBV19,TRBD2,.,TRBJ2-1,CASSGGGTYNEQFF,TGTGCCAGTAGTGGCGGGGGGACTTACAATGAGCAGTTCTTC
TRBV29-1,.,.,TRBJ2-1,CSVNPRSLNEQFF,TGCAGCGTTAATCCCCGGAGTTTGAATGAGCAGTTCTTC
TRBV6-5,.,.,TRBJ1-5,CASSYSRDLGNQPQHF,TGTGCCAGCAGTTACTCCAGGGATCTGGGCAATCAGCCCCAGCATTTT
TRBV27,TRBD1,.,TRBJ1-1,CASLPDRGILMNTEAFF,TGTGCCAGCCTCCCGGACAGGGGGATCCTTATGAACACTGAAGCTTTCTTT
TRBV19,TRBD2,.,TRBJ2-5,CASSRGGLEETQYF,TGTGCCAGTAGTCGGGGGGGCCTTGAAGAGACCCAGTACTTC
TRBV27,.,.,TRBJ2-1,CASIKLGSSSEQFF,TGTGCCAGCATAAAACTAGGGAGTTCGAGTGAGCAGTTCTTC
TRBV30,.,.,TRBJ1-5,CACSGTTTNQPQHF,TGTGCCTGTTCCGGGACAACGACTAATCAGCCCCAGCATTTT
TRBV27,.,.,TRBJ1-1,CASSFKVWSEAFF,TGTGCCAGCAGTTTTAAAGTATGGAGTGAAGCTTTCTTT
TRBV4-1,.,.,TRBJ2-1,CASRRTGNNEQFF,TGCGCCAGCAGACGTACAGGGAATAATGAGCAGTTCTTC
TRBV4-1,TRBD1,few,TRBJ1-4,CASSHPGQVNEKLFF,TGCGCCAGCAGCCACCCCGGACAGGTTAATGAAAAACTGTTTTTT
TRBV28,.,.,TRBJ1-2,CASSPRQVGGYTF,TGTGCCAGCAGCCCCAGACAGGTCGGTGGCTACACCTTC
TRBV6-5,TRBD1,.,TRBJ2-7,CASRGQLSSYEQYF,TGTGCCAGCAGGGGACAGCTAAGCTCCTACGAGCAGTACTTC
TRBV11-2,TRBD1,few,TRBJ2-5,CASSPGQGADKTQYF,TGTGCCAGCAGCCCCGGACAGGGGGCGGACAAGACCCAGTACTTC
TRBV6-4,.,many,TRBJ2-6,CASSESASSGANVLTF,TGTGCCAGCAGTGAGAGTGCCTCCTCTGGGGCCAACGTCCTGACTTTC
TRBV15,.,.,TRBJ1-1,CATSRAQGWTEAFF,TGTGCCACCAGTCGTGCCCAGGGCTGGACTGAAGCTTTCTTT
TRBV6-5,TRBD1,.,TRBJ1-5,CASSPDRGGNQPQHF,TGTGCCAGCAGCCCCGACAGGGGAGGAAATCAGCCCCAGCATTTT
TRBV5-1,TRBD2,.,TRBJ2-5,CASSLSQREIWETQYF,TGCGCCAGCAGCTTGAGCCAGCGGGAGATATGGGAGACCCAGTACTTC
TRBV18,TRBD1,.,TRBJ1-1,CASSPEAKGALNTEAFF,TGTGCCAGCTCACCAGAGGCCAAGGGGGCCTTGAACACTGAAGCTTTCTTT